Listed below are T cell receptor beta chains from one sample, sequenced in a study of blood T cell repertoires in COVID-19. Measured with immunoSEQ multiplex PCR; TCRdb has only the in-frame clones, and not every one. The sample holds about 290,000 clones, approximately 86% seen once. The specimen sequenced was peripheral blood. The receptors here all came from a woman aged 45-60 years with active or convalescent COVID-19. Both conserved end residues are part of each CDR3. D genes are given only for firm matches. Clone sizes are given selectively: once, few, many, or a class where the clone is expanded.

CDR3nt: TGTGCCAGCAGTAATGAGGGACTAGGAACCAATGAGCAGTTCTTC
CDR3aa: CASSNEGLGTNEQFF
d_gene: TRBD2
abundance: -
j_gene: TRBJ2-1
v_gene: TRBV2

CDR3nt: TGCAGCGTTGTGGGCCAGGGGGCGAAAGCTTTCTTT
CDR3aa: CSVVGQGAKAFF
d_gene: TRBD1
abundance: few
j_gene: TRBJ1-1
v_gene: TRBV29-1

CDR3nt: TGTGCCACCAGTGACAACAGACAGGGAGCCTACAATGAGCAGTTCTTC
CDR3aa: CATSDNRQGAYNEQFF
d_gene: TRBD1
abundance: -
j_gene: TRBJ2-1
v_gene: TRBV24-1

CDR3nt: TGTGCCAGCAGTTACAGTCAGCGACCCTACGAGCAGTACTTC
CDR3aa: CASSYSQRPYEQYF
d_gene: -
abundance: -
j_gene: TRBJ2-7
v_gene: TRBV6-5

CDR3nt: TGTGCCAGCAGCCCCCTCAGGACAGGGATCTATGGCTACACCTTC
CDR3aa: CASSPLRTGIYGYTF
d_gene: TRBD1
abundance: -
j_gene: TRBJ1-2
v_gene: TRBV11-1

CDR3nt: TGTGCCAGCAGGGGACAGGGAAATGCCTACGAGCAGTACTTC
CDR3aa: CASRGQGNAYEQYF
d_gene: TRBD1
abundance: -
j_gene: TRBJ2-7
v_gene: TRBV28

CDR3nt: TGTGCCAGTAGTACGGACAGGGGGTGGACAGATACGCAGTATTTT
CDR3aa: CASSTDRGWTDTQYF
d_gene: TRBD1
abundance: -
j_gene: TRBJ2-3
v_gene: TRBV19

CDR3nt: TGTGCCAGCAGCCCCCAGCTGGGCCCTACCTACGAGCAGTACTTC
CDR3aa: CASSPQLGPTYEQYF
d_gene: -
abundance: once
j_gene: TRBJ2-7
v_gene: TRBV28

CDR3nt: TGTGCCAGTACCCCCTCCGGGAGTACCTACGAGCAGTACTTC
CDR3aa: CASTPSGSTYEQYF
d_gene: -
abundance: -
j_gene: TRBJ2-7
v_gene: TRBV19

CDR3nt: TGTGCCATCAGTCCCACAATCCTCAGGGGCTCTGGCTACACCTTC
CDR3aa: CAISPTILRGSGYTF
d_gene: -
abundance: -
j_gene: TRBJ1-2
v_gene: TRBV10-3

CDR3nt: TGCAGCGGACGAGCGGGGGGGAGGAAGGAGACCCAGTACTTC
CDR3aa: CSGRAGGRKETQYF
d_gene: TRBD2
abundance: -
j_gene: TRBJ2-5
v_gene: TRBV29-1

CDR3nt: TGTGCCAGCAGTGAACGGCGCGACGGGACGGGGGGCTATGGCTACACCTTC
CDR3aa: CASSERRDGTGGYGYTF
d_gene: -
abundance: -
j_gene: TRBJ1-2
v_gene: TRBV2

CDR3nt: TGTGCCAGCAGCTTTGACAGGACCTCCGGGGGCAATCAGCCCCAGCATTTT
CDR3aa: CASSFDRTSGGNQPQHF
d_gene: -
abundance: -
j_gene: TRBJ1-5
v_gene: TRBV5-8

CDR3nt: TGCGCCAGCAGCTTGGTAGCGGGAGGGTCCTACAATGAGCAGTTCTTC
CDR3aa: CASSLVAGGSYNEQFF
d_gene: TRBD2
abundance: once
j_gene: TRBJ2-1
v_gene: TRBV5-1

CDR3nt: TGCGCCAGCAGCCCGAGGACAGGGCTCACTGAAGCTTTCTTT
CDR3aa: CASSPRTGLTEAFF
d_gene: TRBD1
abundance: -
j_gene: TRBJ1-1
v_gene: TRBV5-1

CDR3nt: TGTGCCAGCGGGGCTGGTCAAAACACCGGGGAGCTGTTTTTT
CDR3aa: CASGAGQNTGELFF
d_gene: -
abundance: -
j_gene: TRBJ2-2
v_gene: TRBV6-4

CDR3nt: TGTGCCAGCAGCTACCGCGGGGGATGGCAGTACTTC
CDR3aa: CASSYRGGWQYF
d_gene: TRBD2
abundance: once
j_gene: TRBJ2-7
v_gene: TRBV7-9

CDR3nt: TGCGCCAGCAGCCAAGAAAGAGGGCAGTCCTACGAGCAGTACTTC
CDR3aa: CASSQERGQSYEQYF
d_gene: -
abundance: -
j_gene: TRBJ2-7
v_gene: TRBV4-1

CDR3nt: TGTGCCAGCAGCATACAGCGGAAAGCTAGCACAGATACGCAGTATTTT
CDR3aa: CASSIQRKASTDTQYF
d_gene: -
abundance: -
j_gene: TRBJ2-3
v_gene: TRBV3-1/TRBV3-2

CDR3nt: TGCGCCAGCAGGTGGGGGCCCCAGAACACCGGGGAGCTGTTTTTT
CDR3aa: CASRWGPQNTGELFF
d_gene: -
abundance: -
j_gene: TRBJ2-2
v_gene: TRBV5-1

CDR3nt: TGTGCCAGCATACAGGGGTCAGGAGAGACCCAGTACTTC
CDR3aa: CASIQGSGETQYF
d_gene: TRBD1
abundance: -
j_gene: TRBJ2-5
v_gene: TRBV28

CDR3nt: TGTGCCAGCAGTCCATCCGGACAGGGGAGTTATGGCTACACCTTC
CDR3aa: CASSPSGQGSYGYTF
d_gene: TRBD1
abundance: -
j_gene: TRBJ1-2
v_gene: TRBV28

CDR3nt: TGTGCCAGCAGCTCCGGACTGGGGAGAGGAGAGACCCAGTACTTC
CDR3aa: CASSSGLGRGETQYF
d_gene: -
abundance: -
j_gene: TRBJ2-5
v_gene: TRBV7-8

CDR3nt: TGTGCCAGCAGTGAACCGAGGACAGGGGGTGATAATGAAAAACTGTTTTTT
CDR3aa: CASSEPRTGGDNEKLFF
d_gene: TRBD1
abundance: -
j_gene: TRBJ1-4
v_gene: TRBV6-1

CDR3nt: TGTGCCAGCTCACCAGAAAGGACAGGGTACTCACCCCTCCACTTT
CDR3aa: CASSPERTGYSPLHF
d_gene: TRBD1
abundance: -
j_gene: TRBJ1-6
v_gene: TRBV18

CDR3nt: TGTGCCTGGAGGAAAGTGGGTAGCGGCCACGAGCAGTACTTC
CDR3aa: CAWRKVGSGHEQYF
d_gene: -
abundance: few
j_gene: TRBJ2-7
v_gene: TRBV30

CDR3nt: TGTGCCAGCAGCCAAGATGGGACAAAACCCAATCAGCCCCAGCATTTT
CDR3aa: CASSQDGTKPNQPQHF
d_gene: -
abundance: -
j_gene: TRBJ1-5
v_gene: TRBV3-1/TRBV3-2

CDR3nt: TGTGCCAGCAGCGTAGACGTAGCGGGAGAGGGCGAGCAGTACTTC
CDR3aa: CASSVDVAGEGEQYF
d_gene: TRBD2
abundance: once
j_gene: TRBJ2-7
v_gene: TRBV9

CDR3nt: TGTGCCAGCCGCCACAGGGTTAGGGCCCAAGAGACCCAGTACTTC
CDR3aa: CASRHRVRAQETQYF
d_gene: -
abundance: -
j_gene: TRBJ2-5
v_gene: TRBV28

CDR3nt: TGCGCCAGCAGAGCGTTGCTTTCGCAGGGGATAAGTGGAGGTTCCTCCTACGAGCAGTACTTC
CDR3aa: CASRALLSQGISGGSSYEQYF
d_gene: -
abundance: -
j_gene: TRBJ2-7
v_gene: TRBV5-1

CDR3nt: TGTGCCAGCAGTTTGTACAGGGGGGGTGGCTACACCTTC
CDR3aa: CASSLYRGGGYTF
d_gene: TRBD1
abundance: -
j_gene: TRBJ1-2
v_gene: TRBV27

CDR3nt: TGCGCCAGCAGCCTACAGGGAACCGGGGAGCTGTTTTTT
CDR3aa: CASSLQGTGELFF
d_gene: -
abundance: -
j_gene: TRBJ2-2
v_gene: TRBV5-1

CDR3nt: TGCGCCAGCAGCTCCGGACTAGCGGGAGGGCCGGGAGATACGCAGTATTTT
CDR3aa: CASSSGLAGGPGDTQYF
d_gene: TRBD2
abundance: -
j_gene: TRBJ2-3
v_gene: TRBV5-1

CDR3nt: TGTGCCAGCAGTGAAGGGACAGGGAGAGGGGGCTACACCTTC
CDR3aa: CASSEGTGRGGYTF
d_gene: TRBD1
abundance: once
j_gene: TRBJ1-2
v_gene: TRBV25-1

CDR3nt: TGTGCCAGCTCACCACCGTCGACAGACTTCGGATTTGGCTACACCTTC
CDR3aa: CASSPPSTDFGFGYTF
d_gene: -
abundance: once
j_gene: TRBJ1-2
v_gene: TRBV18

CDR3nt: TGTGCCAGCAGCCGTAGCAATCGAGGCTACACCTTC
CDR3aa: CASSRSNRGYTF
d_gene: -
abundance: -
j_gene: TRBJ1-2
v_gene: TRBV4-2

CDR3nt: TGTGCCAGCAGCGTAGTTCCCCGGGAGCCAGGGAACACCGGGGAGCTGTTTTTT
CDR3aa: CASSVVPREPGNTGELFF
d_gene: -
abundance: -
j_gene: TRBJ2-2
v_gene: TRBV9

CDR3nt: TGTGCCAGTAGTATAGACGGACAGGGAGGAGGCAATGAGCAGTTCTTC
CDR3aa: CASSIDGQGGGNEQFF
d_gene: TRBD1
abundance: -
j_gene: TRBJ2-1
v_gene: TRBV19

CDR3nt: TGTGCCAGCAGCGACAGGGGGGGAAGAAACACCATATATTTT
CDR3aa: CASSDRGGRNTIYF
d_gene: TRBD1
abundance: -
j_gene: TRBJ1-3
v_gene: TRBV3-1/TRBV3-2

CDR3nt: TGTGCCTGGAGGGCCGGGACTACACTCTACGAGCAGTACTTC
CDR3aa: CAWRAGTTLYEQYF
d_gene: TRBD2
abundance: -
j_gene: TRBJ2-7
v_gene: TRBV30

CDR3nt: TGTGCCAGCAGGACTGCCCAGGGGAATAGCAATCAGCCCCAGCATTTT
CDR3aa: CASRTAQGNSNQPQHF
d_gene: -
abundance: -
j_gene: TRBJ1-5
v_gene: TRBV19

CDR3nt: TGTGCCAGCAGTGATGAGGGTATCGACGAGCAGTACTTC
CDR3aa: CASSDEGIDEQYF
d_gene: -
abundance: -
j_gene: TRBJ2-7
v_gene: TRBV25-1